This paragraph covers one T cell receptor beta chain sequence. cDNA carried unique molecular identifiers, and a universal primer site was added by template switching. One entry per CDR3 protein, called by TCRdb with MiXCR from the 5' RACE reads. The sample includes some 500,000 distinct CDR3 sequences, roughly an eighth of them seen just once. This record belongs to a study of identical twins. This sample was also put to use in a study of yellow fever vaccine responses in identical twins.

Sequencing was performed on CD4+ T cells sorted from blood. This clonotype was sampled from a woman in her late teens or twenties in good health.

This CDR3 is CASSFEGRYYNEQFF. CDR3 bases: TGTGCCAGCAGCTTTGAGGGGAGGTACTACAATGAGCAGTTCTTC. The rearrangement joins TRBV7-9 to TRBJ2-1; D possibly corresponds to TRBD2 (6 bases). In germline, CDR1 is SEHNR, CDR2 FQNEAQ (reference sequence). The V end lost 3 bases, the J end lost 3 bases, and 12 bases lay between the germline ends. This CDR3 comprises 15 residues.